Listed below are T cell receptor beta chains from one sample, sequenced in a study of blood T cell repertoires in COVID-19. Produced via immunoSEQ multiplex PCR; TCRdb's table is partial and in-frame only. This table has around 140,000 clones, 86% appearing once. Sequenced: peripheral blood. Receptors were obtained from a woman aged 60-70 years with acute or convalescent COVID-19. CDR3s include the opening cysteine and the closing phenylalanine or tryptophan. Clone size is not always given. Where it is, it says once, few, many or a class for expanded clones.

V gene	J gene	clone size	CDR3 protein
TRBV28	TRBJ1-6	NA	CASSLTGDNSPLHF
TRBV19	TRBJ2-7	NA	CASSMVRDYEQYF
TRBV27	TRBJ2-6	NA	CASSLRGAVSGANVLTF
TRBV18	TRBJ2-7	NA	CASSRGQGASYEQYF
TRBV4-3	TRBJ1-5	NA	CASSQDRGGTEPQHF
TRBV28	TRBJ2-7	NA	CASRQGNYEQYF
TRBV4-1	TRBJ1-5	NA	CASSQDRSNQPQHF
TRBV6-2/TRBV6-3	TRBJ1-3	NA	CASSQSSGSSGNTIYF
TRBV9	TRBJ1-2	NA	CASSVSDFNYGYTF
TRBV5-6	TRBJ2-5	NA	CASSRLRGETQYF
TRBV12-5	TRBJ1-5	NA	CASGSPTGYSNQPQHF
TRBV19	TRBJ2-5	NA	CASKLVAGGQETQYF
TRBV11-3	TRBJ2-7	NA	CASSLDRSYEQYF
TRBV6-1	TRBJ2-1	few	CASSEFLSGSSYNEQFF
TRBV11-3	TRBJ2-1	NA	CASSEGLAAPDEQFF
TRBV7-8	TRBJ2-7	NA	CASSSDSPNGEQYF
TRBV28	TRBJ2-3	NA	CASSLLASTDTQYF
TRBV19	TRBJ2-7	once	CASKERASGAPSSYEQYF
TRBV18	TRBJ1-6	once	CASSPAGQGGNSPLHF
TRBV4-3	TRBJ2-2	NA	CASSQVRVNTGELFF
TRBV5-4	TRBJ1-1	NA	CASASGGFMNTEAFF
TRBV19	TRBJ2-2	NA	CASSIAGTANTGELFF
TRBV3-1/TRBV3-2	TRBJ1-2	NA	CASSHDSEYYGYTF
TRBV6-5	TRBJ1-4	NA	CASRQGSGIEKLFF
TRBV19	TRBJ1-2	NA	CASSFSGGYTF
TRBV4-1	TRBJ2-5	once	CASSQGREGTQYF
TRBV19	TRBJ2-7	NA	CASSQGTGAYEQYF
TRBV5-1	TRBJ2-1	NA	CASSLPTGGGQSWFF
TRBV4-1	TRBJ2-3	NA	CASSQDPPDTQYF
TRBV6-4	TRBJ2-1	NA	CASSDRTGGYEQFF
TRBV19	TRBJ1-5	few	CASRPTARDYNQPQHF
TRBV14	TRBJ2-6	NA	CASSHDRGRFNVLTF
TRBV3-1/TRBV3-2	TRBJ2-5	NA	CASSPVEETQYF
TRBV3-1/TRBV3-2	TRBJ2-1	NA	CASSQVLGAGGLNEQFF
TRBV25-1	TRBJ2-5	NA	CASSDPGHKQTQYF
TRBV28	TRBJ2-3	NA	CASSFPQGWPQYF